In its sample, the clone carrying this TCR beta chain was seen many times. Its specificity is not known. TCR beta CDR3 regions were amplified from RNA transcripts. A set of HTBI primers served as the primers for a first-round RT-PCR of the TCR CDR3. Via MiXCR, TCRdb re-called the multiplex PCR reads, giving one row per CDR3 protein. The repertoire includes over 250,000 distinct CDR3 sequences, 20% to 25% of them detected once, and about 25% sits in the top ten. Per the germline V gene, CDR1 is MNHEY and CDR2 is SVGEGT. Trimming took 6 bases from V and 1 from J, leaving 16 bases between them. The length of the CDR3 is 15 residues. This entry belongs to a study of T cells in Graves' hyperthyroidism and ophthalmopathy. Across the whole study: Specimen type is peripheral blood, collected at initial diagnosis prior to any treatment.

The source of the PBMCs was over 8.5 ml of fresh peripheral blood. Points from the study as a whole: Ophthalmopathy was model-predicted a median approximately 6.4 months pre-onset. Using 13 V-J features, a model discriminated ophthalmopathy from stable hyperthyroidism.

The specimen was blood. The chain is built from TRBV6-2 or TRBV6-3 and TRBJ2-7; D is perhaps TRBD1 (6 bases). The sequence derives from a man aged 35 to 55 with Graves' hyperthyroidism that later progressed to Graves' ophthalmopathy. The DNA for the CDR3 is TGTGCCAGCAGACCCACAGGGTTTATATCCTACGAGCAGTACTTC. Translated, it gives CASRPTGFISYEQYF.